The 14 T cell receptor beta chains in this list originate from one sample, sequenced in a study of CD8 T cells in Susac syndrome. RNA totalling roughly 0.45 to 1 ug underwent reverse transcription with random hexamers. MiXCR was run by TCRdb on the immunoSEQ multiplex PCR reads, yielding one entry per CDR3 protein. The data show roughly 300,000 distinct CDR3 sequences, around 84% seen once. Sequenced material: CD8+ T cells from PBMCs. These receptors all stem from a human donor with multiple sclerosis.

DNA for the CDR3: TGTGCCAGCAGCTTAGGTCTAGAGAAACCCACAGATACGCAGTATTTT. This encodes CASSLGLEKPTDTQYF. This rearrangement joins TRBV7-3 to TRBJ2-3; D unresolved. Germline CDR1 is SGHTA and CDR2 is FQGTGA. Trimming took 2 bases from V and 2 from J, leaving 14 bases between them. This CDR3 comprises 16 residues.

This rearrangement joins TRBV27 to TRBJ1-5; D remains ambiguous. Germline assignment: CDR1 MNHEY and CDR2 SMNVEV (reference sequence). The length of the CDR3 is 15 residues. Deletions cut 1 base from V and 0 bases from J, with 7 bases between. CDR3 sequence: CASSLYSRSNQPQHF. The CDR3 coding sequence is TGTGCCAGCAGTTTATACTCCCGTAGCAATCAGCCCCAGCATTTT.

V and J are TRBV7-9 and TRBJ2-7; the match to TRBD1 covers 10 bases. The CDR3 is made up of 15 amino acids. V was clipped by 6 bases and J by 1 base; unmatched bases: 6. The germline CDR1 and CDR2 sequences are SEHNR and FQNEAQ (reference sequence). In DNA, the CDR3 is TGTGCCAGCAGAACCGGGACAGGGGCTTCCTACGAGCAGTACTTC. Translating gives CASRTGTGASYEQYF.

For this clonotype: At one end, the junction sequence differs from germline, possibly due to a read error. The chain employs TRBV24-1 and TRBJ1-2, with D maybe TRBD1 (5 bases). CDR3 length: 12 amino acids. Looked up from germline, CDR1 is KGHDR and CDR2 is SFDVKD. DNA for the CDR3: TGTGCCACCAGTGGCCGGGACCGCGTCACTTACTTC. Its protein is CATSGRDRVTYF.

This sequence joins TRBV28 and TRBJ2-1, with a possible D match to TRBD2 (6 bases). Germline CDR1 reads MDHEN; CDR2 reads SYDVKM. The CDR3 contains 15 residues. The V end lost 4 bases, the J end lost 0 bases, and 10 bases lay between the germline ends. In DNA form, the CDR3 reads TGTGCCAGCAGTTCTCGGGAGAGCTCCTACAATGAGCAGTTCTTC. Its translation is CASSSRESSYNEQFF.

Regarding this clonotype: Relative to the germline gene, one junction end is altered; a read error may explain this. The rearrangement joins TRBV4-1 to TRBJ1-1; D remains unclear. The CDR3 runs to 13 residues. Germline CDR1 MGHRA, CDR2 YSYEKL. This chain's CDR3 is CASSLFDRDSYHF. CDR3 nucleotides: TGCGCCAGCAGCCTCTTTGATCGGGATTCCTATCACTTT.

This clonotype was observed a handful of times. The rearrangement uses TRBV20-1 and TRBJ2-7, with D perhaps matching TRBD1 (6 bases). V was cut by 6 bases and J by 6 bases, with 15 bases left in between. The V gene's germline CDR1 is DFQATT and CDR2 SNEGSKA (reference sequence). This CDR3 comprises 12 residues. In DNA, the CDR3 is TGCAGTGCCCGGGACATTGTTTTCGAGCAGTACTTC. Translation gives CSARDIVFEQYF.

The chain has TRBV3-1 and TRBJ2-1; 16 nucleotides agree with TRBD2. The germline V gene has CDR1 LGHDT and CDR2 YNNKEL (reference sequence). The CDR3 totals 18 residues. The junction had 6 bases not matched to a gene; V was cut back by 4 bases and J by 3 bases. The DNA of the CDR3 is TGTGCCAGCAGCCCCGGGACTAGCGGGGGGGAATTCTACAATGAGCAGTTCTTC. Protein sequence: CASSPGTSGGEFYNEQFF.

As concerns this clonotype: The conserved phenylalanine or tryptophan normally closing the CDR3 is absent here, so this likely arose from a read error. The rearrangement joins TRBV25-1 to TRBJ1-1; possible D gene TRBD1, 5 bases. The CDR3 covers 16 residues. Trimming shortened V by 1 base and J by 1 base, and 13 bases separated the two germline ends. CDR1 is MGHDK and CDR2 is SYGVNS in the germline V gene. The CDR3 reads CASSEWTEGWNTEAFY. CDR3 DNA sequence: TGTGCCAGCAGTGAATGGACCGAGGGGTGGAACACTGAAGCTTTCTAT.

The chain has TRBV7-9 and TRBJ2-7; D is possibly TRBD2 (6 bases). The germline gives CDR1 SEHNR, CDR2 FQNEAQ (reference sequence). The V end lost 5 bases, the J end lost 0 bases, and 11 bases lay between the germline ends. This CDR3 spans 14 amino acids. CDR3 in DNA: TGTGCCAGCAGCCCCTGGGACTTCTCCTACGAGCAGTACTTC. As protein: CASSPWDFSYEQYF.

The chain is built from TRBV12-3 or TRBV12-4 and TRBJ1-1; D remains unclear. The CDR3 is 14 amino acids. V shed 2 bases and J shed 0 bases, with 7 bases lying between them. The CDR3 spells CASSLKRLNTEAFF. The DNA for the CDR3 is TGTGCCAGCAGTTTAAAGAGGCTGAACACTGAAGCTTTCTTT.

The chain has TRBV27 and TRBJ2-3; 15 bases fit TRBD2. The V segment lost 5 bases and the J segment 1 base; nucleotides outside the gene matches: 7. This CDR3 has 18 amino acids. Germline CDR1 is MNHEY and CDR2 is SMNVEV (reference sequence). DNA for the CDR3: TGTGCCAGCAGTCACCGGACTAGCGGGAGGGTTGGCACAGATACGCAGTATTTT. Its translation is CASSHRTSGRVGTDTQYF.

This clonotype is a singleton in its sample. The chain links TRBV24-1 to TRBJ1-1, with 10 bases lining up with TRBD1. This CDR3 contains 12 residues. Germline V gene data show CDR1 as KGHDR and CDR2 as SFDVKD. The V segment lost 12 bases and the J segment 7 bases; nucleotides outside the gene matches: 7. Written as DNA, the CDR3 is TGTGCCCCCGAGACAGGGGGCTATGAAGCTTTCTTT. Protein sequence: CAPETGGYEAFF.

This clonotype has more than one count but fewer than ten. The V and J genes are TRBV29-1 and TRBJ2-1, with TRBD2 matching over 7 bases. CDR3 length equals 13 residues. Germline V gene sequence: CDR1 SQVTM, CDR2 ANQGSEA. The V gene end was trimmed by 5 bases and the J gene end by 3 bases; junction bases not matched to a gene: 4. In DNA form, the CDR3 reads TGCAGCGTTTTGGGCGGGAGCTACAATGAGCAGTTCTTC. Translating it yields CSVLGGSYNEQFF.